The 10 T cell receptor beta chains below were found in one sample sequenced in a study of CD8+CD57+ T cells in acquired aplastic anemia. TCR beta VDJ and CDR3 profiles were obtained from a genomic DNA template. TCRdb re-derived calls from the reads in MiXCR, one entry per CDR3 protein. The sample yields 200,000 to 250,000 distinct CDR3 sequences, 34% seen once. Sequenced input: sorted CD4+, CD8+, or CD8+CD57+ T cells (not recorded which) from PBMCs. The receptors stem from a human donor in good health, serving as a control.

J is TRBJ2-7 and V is TRBV10-3, with 10 bases fitting TRBD1. V lost 1 base and J lost 6; bases outside the gene matches: 6. Germline V gene lookup returns CDR1 ENHRY and CDR2 SYGVKD. The CDR3 totals 15 residues. The DNA of the CDR3 is TGTGCCATCAGTGAGTGCCGCGACAGGGGGCTCGAGCAGTACTTC. Translated, it gives CAISECRDRGLEQYF.

A remark on this clonotype: Relative to the germline gene, one junction end is altered; a read error may explain this. J is TRBJ2-3 and V is TRBV2; D not certain. From germline, CDR1 is SNHLY and CDR2 FYNNEI. This CDR3 has 14 amino acids. Here the CDR3 DNA reads TGCGCCAGTTCAAGTAGTATCGGCACAGATACGCAGTATTTT. This codes for CASSSSIGTDTQYF. Full variable domain (rest looked up from reference TRBV2 and TRBJ2-3): EPEVTQTPSHQVTQMGQEVILRCVPISNHLYFYWYRQILGQKVEFLVSFYNNEISEKSEIFDDQFSVERPDGSNFTLKIRSTKLEDSAMYFCASSSSIGTDTQYFGPGTRLTVL.

Only a few counts were recorded for this clonotype. The rearrangement uses TRBV5-1 and TRBJ1-3; TRBD1 is a possible D gene (6 bases). This CDR3 has 17 residues. Trimming stripped 0 bases from V and 0 bases from J, with 13 bases between. Germline CDR1 is SGHRS and CDR2 is YFSETQ. CDR3 in amino acids: CASSLAQPGASGNTIYF. Written as DNA, the CDR3 is TGCGCCAGCAGCTTGGCCCAGCCGGGGGCCTCTGGAAACACCATATATTTT.

This clonotype was counted a few times. The chain is built from TRBV11-2 and TRBJ2-1, with a possible D match to TRBD1 (6 bases). V lost 5 bases and J 3 bases, leaving 17 bases between the germline ends. The CDR3 is 16 residues long. Per germline, CDR1 SGHAT and CDR2 FQNNGV. The CDR3: CASSRGNRVGYNEQFF. CDR3 bases: TGTGCCAGCAGCCGAGGAAACAGGGTAGGCTACAATGAGCAGTTCTTC. Supplemented by reference TRBV11-2 and TRBJ2-1, the full variable domain reads EAGVAQSPRYKIIEKRQSVAFWCNPISGHATLYWYQQILGQGPKLLIQFQNNGVVDDSQLPKDRFSAERLKGVDSTLKIQPAKLEDSAVYLCASSRGNRVGYNEQFFGPGTRLTVL.

For this clonotype: This may be a read error: a much more frequent sequence differs by one nucleotide. J is TRBJ2-3 and V is TRBV5-1; the D gene is possibly TRBD1 (5 bases). The CDR3 runs to 15 residues. Per the germline V gene, CDR1 is SGHRS and CDR2 is YFSETQ. V was trimmed by 6 bases and J by 2 bases, leaving 16 bases between them. This CDR3 reads CASKSSPTDTDTQYF. In DNA, the CDR3 is TGCGCCAGCAAATCCTCCCCGACAGACACAGATACGCAGTATTTT.

This clonotype has a count of ten or more. The chain is built from TRBV7-9 and TRBJ1-4; maybe TRBD1 (5 bases). V was trimmed by 3 bases and J by 8 bases, leaving 10 bases between them. Germline-derived CDR1 and CDR2 are SEHNR and FQNEAQ (reference sequence). The CDR3 sequence is 13 residues long. The chain's CDR3 is CASSFTWGEKLFF. CDR3 nucleotides: TGTGCCAGCAGCTTCACTTGGGGCGAAAAACTGTTTTTT. Drawing the rest from reference TRBV7-9 and TRBJ1-4, the complete variable domain is DTGVSQNPRHKITKRGQNVTFRCDPISEHNRLYWYRQTLGQGPEFLTYFQNEAQLEKSRLLSDRFSAERPKGSFSTLEIQRTEQGDSAMYLCASSFTWGEKLFFGSGTQLSVL.

With regard to this clonotype: A much larger clone differs from this one at a single base, so this may be a read error. The V call is TRBV19, the J call TRBJ1-2; 10 bases are shared with TRBD1. The length of the CDR3 is 16 residues. CDR1 is LNHDA and CDR2 is SQIVND in the germline V gene (reference sequence). DNA of the CDR3: TGTGCCAGTAGTATGGGACAGGGGACAGCCGGATCTCGCTACGCCTTC. Residues: CASSMGQGTAGSRYAF.

This clonotype was seen ten or more times. The chain links TRBV3-1 to TRBJ2-7, with TRBD2 identical over 7 bases. CDR1 and CDR2 (germline): LGHDT, YNNKEL (reference sequence). V lost 2 bases and J lost 2; bases outside the gene matches: 6. The CDR3 extends over 15 amino acids. CDR3 sequence: CASSQRGGGAYEQYF. CDR3 bases: TGTGCCAGCAGCCAAAGGGGCGGGGGAGCCTACGAGCAGTACTTC.

The chain links TRBV20-1 to TRBJ2-1, with 11 positions matching TRBD2. Unmatched junction bases numbered 1, after V lost 0 bases and J lost 3 bases. Germline CDR1 reads DFQATT; CDR2 reads SNEGSKA (reference sequence). The CDR3 runs to 15 residues. CDR3 DNA: TGCAGTGCTAGAGAACTAGCGGGAGACTACAATGAGCAGTTCTTC. Translating it yields CSARELAGDYNEQFF.

In this sample, this clonotype turned up a few times. This chain uses TRBV5-1 with TRBJ2-3; 9 positions match TRBD2. This CDR3 spans 16 amino acids. The germline V gene has CDR1 SGHRS and CDR2 YFSETQ. Trimming took 2 bases from V and 1 from J; bases not matched to a gene: 5. CDR3 nucleotides: TGCGCCAGCAGCTTCACAAGGACTAGCGGCACAGATACGCAGTATTTT. This sequence encodes CASSFTRTSGTDTQYF.